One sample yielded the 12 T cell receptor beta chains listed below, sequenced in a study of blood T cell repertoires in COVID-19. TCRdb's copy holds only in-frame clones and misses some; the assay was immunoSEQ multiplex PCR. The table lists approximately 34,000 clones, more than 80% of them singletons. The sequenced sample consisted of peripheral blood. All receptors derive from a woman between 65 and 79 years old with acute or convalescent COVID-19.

Written as DNA, the CDR3 is TGTGCCAGCAGTAAATATAAGGGGGTTAGCAATCAGCCCCAGCATTTT. Amino acid sequence: CASSKYKGVSNQPQHF. This sequence joins TRBV28 and TRBJ1-5; D is perhaps TRBD1 (6 bases). The V gene lost 5 bases and the J gene lost 0 bases, with 14 bases spanning the gap. The CDR3 has 16 amino acids. Germline V gene data show CDR1 as MDHEN and CDR2 as SYDVKM.

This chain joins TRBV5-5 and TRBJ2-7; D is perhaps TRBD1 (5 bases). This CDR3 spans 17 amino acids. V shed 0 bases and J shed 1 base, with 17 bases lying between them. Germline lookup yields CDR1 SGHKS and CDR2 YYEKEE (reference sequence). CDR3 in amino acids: CASSLEGQGRLSYEQYF. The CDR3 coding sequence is TGTGCCAGCAGCTTGGAGGGCCAGGGCAGATTATCCTACGAGCAGTACTTC. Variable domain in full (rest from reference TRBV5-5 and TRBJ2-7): DAGVTQSPTHLIKTRGQQVTLRCSPISGHKSVSWYQQVLGQGPQFIFQYYEKEERGRGNFPDRFSARQFPNYSSELNVNALLLGDSALYLCASSLEGQGRLSYEQYFGPGTRLTVT.

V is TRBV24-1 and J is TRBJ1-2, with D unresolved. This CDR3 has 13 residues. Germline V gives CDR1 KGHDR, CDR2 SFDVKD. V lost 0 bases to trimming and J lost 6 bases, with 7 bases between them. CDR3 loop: CATSDLRRDGYTF. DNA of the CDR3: TGTGCCACCAGTGATTTGCGTCGGGATGGCTACACCTTC.

CDR3 sequence reads: CASSSQGRNQPQHF. The CDR3 DNA reads as TGTGCCAGCAGTTCACAGGGGAGGAATCAGCCCCAGCATTTT. The chain links TRBV6-5 to TRBJ1-5; 7 bases map to TRBD1. The CDR3 length is 14 residues. Germline lookup yields CDR1 MNHEY and CDR2 SVGAGI. J was trimmed by 4 bases and V by 4 bases; bases with no gene match: 4.

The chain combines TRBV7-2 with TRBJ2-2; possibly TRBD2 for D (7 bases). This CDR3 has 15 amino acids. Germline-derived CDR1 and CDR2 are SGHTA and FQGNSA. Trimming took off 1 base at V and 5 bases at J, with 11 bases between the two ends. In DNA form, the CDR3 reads TGTGCCAGCAGCTTAGGCGGGGGCATAACCGGGGAGCTGTTTTTT. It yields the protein CASSLGGGITGELFF.

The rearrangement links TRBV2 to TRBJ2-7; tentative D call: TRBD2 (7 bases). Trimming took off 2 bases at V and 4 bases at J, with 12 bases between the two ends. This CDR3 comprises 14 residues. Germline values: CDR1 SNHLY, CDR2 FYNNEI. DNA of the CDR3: TGTGCCAGCAGTGAACAGGGAGGGGGATACGAGCAGTACTTC. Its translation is CASSEQGGGYEQYF.

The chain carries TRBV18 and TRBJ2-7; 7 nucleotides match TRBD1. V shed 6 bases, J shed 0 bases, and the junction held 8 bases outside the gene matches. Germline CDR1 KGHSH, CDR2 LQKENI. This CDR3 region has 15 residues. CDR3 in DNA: TGTGCCAGCTCCCGACTACCAGGGGGCTCCTACGAGCAGTACTTC. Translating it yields CASSRLPGGSYEQYF.

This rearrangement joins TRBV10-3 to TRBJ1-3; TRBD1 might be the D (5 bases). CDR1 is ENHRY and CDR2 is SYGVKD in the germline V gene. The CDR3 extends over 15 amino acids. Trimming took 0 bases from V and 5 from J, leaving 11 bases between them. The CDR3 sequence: CAISESGRERNTIYF. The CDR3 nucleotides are TGTGCCATCAGTGAGTCCGGCAGGGAAAGAAACACCATATATTTT.

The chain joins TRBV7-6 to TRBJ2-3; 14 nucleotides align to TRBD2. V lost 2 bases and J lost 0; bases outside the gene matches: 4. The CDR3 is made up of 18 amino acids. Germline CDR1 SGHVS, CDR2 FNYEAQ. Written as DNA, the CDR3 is TGTGCCAGCAGCTTAAGGACTAGCGGGGGGCTTAGCACAGATACGCAGTATTTT. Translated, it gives CASSLRTSGGLSTDTQYF. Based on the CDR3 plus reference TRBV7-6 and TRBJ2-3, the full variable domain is GAGVSQSPRYKVTKRGQDVALRCDPISGHVSLYWYRQALGQGPEFLTYFNYEAQQDKSGLPNDRFSAERPEGSISTLTIQRTEQRDSAMYRCASSLRTSGGLSTDTQYFGPGTRLTVL.

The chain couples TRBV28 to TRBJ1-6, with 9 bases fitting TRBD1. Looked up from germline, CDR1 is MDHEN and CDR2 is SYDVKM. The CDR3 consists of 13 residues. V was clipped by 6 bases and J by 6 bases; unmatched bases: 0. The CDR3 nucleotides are TGTGCCAGCAGGACAGGGGGTAATTCACCCCTCCACTTT. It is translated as CASRTGGNSPLHF.

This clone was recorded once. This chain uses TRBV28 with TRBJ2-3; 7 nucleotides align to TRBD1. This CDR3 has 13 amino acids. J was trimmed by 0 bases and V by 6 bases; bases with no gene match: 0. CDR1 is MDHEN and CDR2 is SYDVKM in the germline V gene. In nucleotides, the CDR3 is TGTGCCAGCAGACAGGGGAGCACAGATACGCAGTATTTT. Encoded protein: CASRQGSTDTQYF.

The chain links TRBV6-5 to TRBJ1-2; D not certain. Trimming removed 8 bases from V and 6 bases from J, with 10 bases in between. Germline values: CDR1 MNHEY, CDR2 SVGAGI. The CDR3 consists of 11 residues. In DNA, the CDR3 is TGTGCCAGCGGGTACGGGGATGGCTACACCTTC. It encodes CASGYGDGYTF.